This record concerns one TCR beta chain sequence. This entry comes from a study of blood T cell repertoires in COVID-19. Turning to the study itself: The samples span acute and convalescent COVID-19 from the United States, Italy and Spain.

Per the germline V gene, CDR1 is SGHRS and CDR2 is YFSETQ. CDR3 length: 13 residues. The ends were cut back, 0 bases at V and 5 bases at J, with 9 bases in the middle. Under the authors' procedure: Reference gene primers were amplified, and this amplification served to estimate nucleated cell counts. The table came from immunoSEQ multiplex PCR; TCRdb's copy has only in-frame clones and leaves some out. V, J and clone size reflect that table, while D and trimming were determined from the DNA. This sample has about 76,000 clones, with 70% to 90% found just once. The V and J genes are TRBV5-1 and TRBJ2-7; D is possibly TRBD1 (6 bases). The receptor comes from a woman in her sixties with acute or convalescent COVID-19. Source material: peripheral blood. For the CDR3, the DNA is TGCGCCAGCAGCTTGGGGGGGCTGAACGAGCAGTACTTC. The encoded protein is CASSLGGLNEQYF.